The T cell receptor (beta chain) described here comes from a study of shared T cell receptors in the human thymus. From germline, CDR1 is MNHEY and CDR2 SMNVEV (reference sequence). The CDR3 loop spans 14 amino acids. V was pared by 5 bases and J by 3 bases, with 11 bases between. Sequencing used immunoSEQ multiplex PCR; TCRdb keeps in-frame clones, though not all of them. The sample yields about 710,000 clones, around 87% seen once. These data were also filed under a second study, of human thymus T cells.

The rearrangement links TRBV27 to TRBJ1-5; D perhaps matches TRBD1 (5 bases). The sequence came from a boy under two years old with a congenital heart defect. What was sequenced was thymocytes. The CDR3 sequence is CASSRGTFNQPQHF. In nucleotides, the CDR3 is TGTGCCAGCAGTCGCGGGACCTTCAATCAGCCCCAGCATTTT.